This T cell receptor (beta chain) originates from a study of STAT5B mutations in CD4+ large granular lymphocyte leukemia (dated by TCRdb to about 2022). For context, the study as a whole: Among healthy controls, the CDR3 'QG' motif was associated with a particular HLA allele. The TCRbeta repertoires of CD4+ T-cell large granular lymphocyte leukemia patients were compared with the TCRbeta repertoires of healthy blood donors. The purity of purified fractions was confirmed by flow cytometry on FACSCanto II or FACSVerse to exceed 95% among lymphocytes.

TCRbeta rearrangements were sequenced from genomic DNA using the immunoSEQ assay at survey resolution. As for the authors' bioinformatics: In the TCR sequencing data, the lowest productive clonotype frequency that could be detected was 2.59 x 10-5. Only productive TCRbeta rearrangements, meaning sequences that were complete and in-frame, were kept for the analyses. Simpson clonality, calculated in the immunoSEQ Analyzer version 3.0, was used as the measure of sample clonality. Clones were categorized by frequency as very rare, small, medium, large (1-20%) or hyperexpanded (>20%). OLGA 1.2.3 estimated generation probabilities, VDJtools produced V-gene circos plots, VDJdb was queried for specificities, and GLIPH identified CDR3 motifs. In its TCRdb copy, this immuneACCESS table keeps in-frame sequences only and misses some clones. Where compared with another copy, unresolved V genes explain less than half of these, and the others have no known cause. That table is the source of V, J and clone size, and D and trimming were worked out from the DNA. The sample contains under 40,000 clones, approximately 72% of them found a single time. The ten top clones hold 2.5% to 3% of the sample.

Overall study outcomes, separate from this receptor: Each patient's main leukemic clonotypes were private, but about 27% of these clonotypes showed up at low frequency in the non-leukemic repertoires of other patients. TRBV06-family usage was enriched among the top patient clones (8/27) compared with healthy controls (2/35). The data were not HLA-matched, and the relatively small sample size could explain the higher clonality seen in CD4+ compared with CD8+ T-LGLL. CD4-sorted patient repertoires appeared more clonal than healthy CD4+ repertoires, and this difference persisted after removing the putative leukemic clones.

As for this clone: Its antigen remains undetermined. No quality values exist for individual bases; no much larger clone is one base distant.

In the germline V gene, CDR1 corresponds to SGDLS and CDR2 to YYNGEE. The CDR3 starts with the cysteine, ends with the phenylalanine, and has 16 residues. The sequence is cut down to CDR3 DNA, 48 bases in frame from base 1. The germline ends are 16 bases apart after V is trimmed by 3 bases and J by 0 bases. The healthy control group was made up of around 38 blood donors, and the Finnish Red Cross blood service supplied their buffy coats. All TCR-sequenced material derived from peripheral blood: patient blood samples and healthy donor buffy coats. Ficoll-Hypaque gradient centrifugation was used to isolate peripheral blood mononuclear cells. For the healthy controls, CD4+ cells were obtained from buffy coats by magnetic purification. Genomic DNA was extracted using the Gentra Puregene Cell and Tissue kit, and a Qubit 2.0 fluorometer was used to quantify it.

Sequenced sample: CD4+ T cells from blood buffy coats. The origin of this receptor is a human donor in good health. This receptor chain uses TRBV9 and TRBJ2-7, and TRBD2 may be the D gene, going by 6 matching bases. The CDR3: CASSAGSGTYSYEQYF. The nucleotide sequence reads TGTGCCAGCAGCGCGGGATCCGGGACTTACTCCTACGAGCAGTACTTC.